A single sample is the source of the 26 T cell receptor beta chains below, sequenced in a study of Ad26.COV2.S vaccination and SARS-CoV-2 variants. The protocol was immunoSEQ multiplex PCR, while the TCRdb copy is restricted to in-frame clones and leaves out a portion. The profile shows hundreds of thousands of clones, approximately 85% of them singletons. As for treatment: around 19 received Ad26.COV2.S at low or high dose, single or two shots; about 5 received placebo; per-sample allocation not given. Day 63 after the first injection of vaccine or placebo was the sampling time. Sequenced here: peripheral blood, sampled in a trial of Ad26.COV2.S vaccine versus placebo. These receptors originate from a person between 18 and 65 years old who received the Ad26.COV2.S COVID-19 vaccine or a placebo.

V and J are TRBV2 and TRBJ2-7; TRBD2 matches 8 bases. The germline V gene has CDR1 SNHLY and CDR2 FYNNEI. The V gene end was trimmed by 3 bases and the J gene end by 1 base; junction bases not matched to a gene: 14. The CDR3 spans 18 residues. The CDR3 is CASSEPREVAGPSYEQYF. The CDR3 DNA reads TGTGCCAGCAGTGAGCCCCGGGAGGTAGCGGGGCCTTCCTACGAGCAGTACTTC.

The chain links TRBV6-6 to TRBJ1-6, with unresolved D. Trimming left V 5 bases short and J 0 bases short, with 11 bases between. This CDR3 contains 16 residues. Germline CDR1 reads MNHNY; CDR2 reads SVGAGI (reference sequence). DNA of the CDR3: TGTGCCAGCAGTAAAACAGCGAGCTCCTATAATTCACCCCTCCACTTT. Its protein is CASSKTASSYNSPLHF.

V and J are TRBV7-9 and TRBJ2-1, with 8 positions matching TRBD2. CDR3 length: 13 amino acids. CDR1 is SEHNR and CDR2 is FQNEAQ in the germline V gene (reference sequence). V trimming: 7 bases; J trimming: 3 bases; junction bases outside the gene matches: 2. The CDR3 loop is CASITSGYNEQFF. The DNA for the CDR3 is TGTGCCAGCATAACTAGCGGCTACAATGAGCAGTTCTTC.

The V gene is TRBV9, the J gene TRBJ1-2; no clear D. Germline CDR1 and CDR2: SGDLS and YYNGEE. This CDR3 comprises 13 residues. V was shortened by 4 bases and J by 7 bases, with 14 bases between the two germline ends. The CDR3 loop is CASSPTTGAGYTF. The CDR3 DNA sequence: TGTGCCAGCAGCCCAACGACGGGCGCTGGCTACACCTTC. Based on the CDR3 plus reference TRBV9 and TRBJ1-2, the full variable domain is DSGVTQTPKHLITATGQRVTLRCSPRSGDLSVYWYQQSLDQGLQFLIQYYNGEERAKGNILERFSAQQFPDLHSELNLSSLELGDSALYFCASSPTTGAGYTFGSGTRLTVV.

The chain uses TRBV15 and TRBJ1-3; D is undetermined. The ends were cut back, 0 bases at V and 0 bases at J, with 6 bases in the middle. The length of the CDR3 is 15 residues. Germline CDR1 is LNHNV and CDR2 is YYDKDF (reference sequence). The CDR3, as DNA: TGTGCCACCAGCAGAGACCAGCTCTCTGGAAACACCATATATTTT. It encodes CATSRDQLSGNTIYF.

The chain carries TRBV19 and TRBJ2-1, with 11 bases matching TRBD2. The CDR3 is made up of 14 amino acids. Germline assignment: CDR1 LNHDA and CDR2 SQIVND (reference sequence). The J segment lost 2 bases and the V segment lost 8 bases, leaving 2 bases of the junction unmatched. Here the CDR3 reads CASCSGGAYNEQFF. CDR3 nucleotides: TGTGCCAGTTGTAGCGGGGGGGCCTACAATGAGCAGTTCTTC.

The chain has TRBV24-1 and TRBJ2-3, with D possibly TRBD1 on 5 matching bases. V lost 3 bases, J lost 3 bases, and 9 bases lay in between. In germline, CDR1 is KGHDR, CDR2 SFDVKD. This CDR3 contains 14 residues. The CDR3: CATSDRQGTDTQYF. CDR3 DNA sequence: TGTGCCACCAGTGATAGGCAGGGTACAGATACGCAGTATTTT.

This clone was seen many times. The chain recombines TRBV11-2 with TRBJ2-3; D is unclear. Trimming took off 0 bases at V and 4 bases at J, with 11 bases between the two ends. The germline gives CDR1 SGHAT, CDR2 FQNNGV. The CDR3 contains 15 residues. CDR3 DNA: TGTGCCAGCAGCTTAGAAGGGAATGGTGCAGATACGCAGTATTTT. Translating it yields CASSLEGNGADTQYF.

The chain has TRBV3-1 (or the pseudogene TRBV3-2) and TRBJ2-6, with D unclear. This CDR3 spans 18 amino acids. CDR1 and CDR2 (germline): LGHDT, YNNKEL (reference sequence). Trimming left V 0 bases short and J 0 bases short, with 12 bases between. CDR3 protein: CASSQDFFGSSGANVLTF. As DNA, the CDR3 is TGTGCCAGCAGCCAAGATTTTTTTGGTAGCTCTGGGGCCAACGTCCTGACTTTC.

This chain uses TRBV4-3 with TRBJ2-3, with TRBD1 matching 7 bases. V shed 3 bases, J shed 1 base, and the junction held 7 bases outside the gene matches. From germline, CDR1 is LGHNA and CDR2 YSLEER. The CDR3 sequence is 16 residues long. The DNA for the CDR3 is TGCGCCAGCAGCCAGACGACAGGGTGGGGCACAGATACGCAGTATTTT. Residues: CASSQTTGWGTDTQYF.

This clone turned up a few times. The rearrangement links TRBV7-6 to TRBJ2-3; tentatively, D is TRBD1 or TRBD2 (5 bases each). V was cut by 4 bases and J by 2 bases, with 16 bases left in between. Germline V lookup: CDR1 SGHVS, CDR2 FNYEAQ. This CDR3 spans 16 amino acids. CDR3: CASSSRSVGVTDTQYF. The CDR3 coding sequence is TGTGCCAGCAGCTCCCGTAGCGTAGGGGTCACAGATACGCAGTATTTT.

This clone was detected a few times. The V gene is TRBV9, the J gene TRBJ2-3; possibly TRBD2 for D (5 bases). The CDR3 length is 15 residues. In germline, CDR1 is SGDLS, CDR2 YYNGEE. Trimming took off 0 bases at V and 1 base at J, with 9 bases between the two ends. The CDR3, as DNA: TGTGCCAGCAGCGTAGCAGAGGGAGGCACAGATACGCAGTATTTT. Protein: CASSVAEGGTDTQYF.

CDR3 sequence (DNA): TGTGCCAGCAGCTTAGTTAGGGACCCCTATGGCTACACCTTC. This translates into CASSLVRDPYGYTF. V usage is TRBV7-2 and J usage is TRBJ1-2; D perhaps matches TRBD1 (5 bases). The CDR3 length is 14 residues. V lost 1 base, J lost 4 bases, and 10 bases lay in between. CDR1 is SGHTA and CDR2 is FQGNSA in the germline V gene. Complete variable domain (other parts from reference TRBV7-2 and TRBJ1-2): GAGVSQSPSNKVTEKGKDVELRCDPISGHTALYWYRQSLGQGLEFLIYFQGNSAPDKSGLPSDRFSAERTGGSVSTLTIQRTQQEDSAVYLCASSLVRDPYGYTFGSGTRLTVV.

The chain recombines TRBV5-4 with TRBJ2-5; 9 bases fit TRBD2. Germline V gene lookup returns CDR1 SGHNT and CDR2 YYREEE (reference sequence). The V gene end was trimmed by 0 bases and the J gene end by 3 bases; junction bases not matched to a gene: 6. This CDR3 is built from 16 residues. The DNA of the CDR3 is TGTGCCAGCAGCTTGGCGGCGGGGGGGAGGAAAGAGACCCAGTACTTC. Translation gives CASSLAAGGRKETQYF.

V is TRBV6-5 and J is TRBJ2-1; 7 nucleotides agree with TRBD1. Germline CDR1 is MNHEY and CDR2 is SVGAGI. This CDR3 has 15 amino acids. V trimming: 5 bases; J trimming: 1 base; junction bases outside the gene matches: 5. The CDR3 here is CASSHQGESYNEQFF. The CDR3 bases are TGTGCCAGCAGTCATCAGGGGGAGTCCTACAATGAGCAGTTCTTC.

The rearrangement links TRBV7-2 to TRBJ2-5, with 12 bases fitting TRBD2. Trimming at V came to 1 base and at J to 4 bases, leaving 4 bases not matched to a gene. The CDR3 is made up of 16 amino acids. Germline-derived CDR1 and CDR2 are SGHTA and FQGNSA. The CDR3 sequence is CASSLGTSGDRETQYF. The CDR3 bases are TGTGCCAGCAGCTTAGGGACTAGCGGGGACAGAGAGACCCAGTACTTC.

The V and J genes are TRBV11-3 and TRBJ2-7, with TRBD1 matching over 9 bases. The V and J ends lost 4 bases and 5 bases, in that order; junction bases with no gene match: 9. The CDR3 totals 15 residues. Germline V gene sequence: CDR1 SGHNT, CDR2 YENEEA. CDR3 nucleotide sequence: TGTGCCAGCAGCTCGCCCCGGACAGGGGCCCACGAGCAGTACTTC. This encodes CASSSPRTGAHEQYF. Supplemented by reference TRBV11-3 and TRBJ2-7, the full variable domain reads EAGVVQSPRYKIIEKKQPVAFWCNPISGHNTLYWYLQNLGQGPELLIRYENEEAVDDSQLPKDRFSAERLKGVDSTLKIQPAELGDSAVYLCASSSPRTGAHEQYFGPGTRLTVT.

This chain uses TRBV5-6 with TRBJ1-6; D might be TRBD1 (6 bases). The CDR3 has 15 amino acids. Germline-derived CDR1 and CDR2 are SGHDT and YYEEEE. Trimming removed 4 bases from V and 10 bases from J, with 18 bases in between. The CDR3: CASSADRRRGSPLHF. The CDR3 DNA follows: TGTGCCAGCAGCGCCGACCGACGGAGGGGGTCACCCCTCCACTTT. Variable domain in full (rest from reference TRBV5-6 and TRBJ1-6): DAGVTQSPTHLIKTRGQQVTLRCSPKSGHDTVSWYQQALGQGPQFIFQYYEEEERQRGNFPDRFSGHQFPNYSSELNVNALLLGDSALYLCASSADRRRGSPLHFGNGTRLTVT.

This chain links TRBV10-1 with TRBJ1-5; D is uncertain. Germline CDR1 WNHNN, CDR2 SYGVQD (reference sequence). V lost 2 bases to trimming and J lost 2 bases, with 7 bases between them. The CDR3 covers 14 residues. This CDR3 is CASSEGTGNQPQHF. As DNA, the CDR3 is TGCGCCAGCAGTGAGGGCACCGGCAATCAGCCCCAGCATTTT.

The V call is TRBV28, the J call TRBJ2-7; D is tentatively TRBD1 or TRBD2 (5 bases each). In germline, CDR1 is MDHEN, CDR2 SYDVKM. This CDR3 spans 15 amino acids. V dropped 6 bases and J dropped 3 bases, with 18 bases sitting between them. This CDR3 is CASRRRDGLGYEQYF. In DNA, the CDR3 is TGTGCCAGCAGACGTCGGGACGGGCTAGGCTACGAGCAGTACTTC.

This clone came up a few times. The V gene is TRBV2, the J gene TRBJ1-5; D possibly corresponds to TRBD1 (5 bases). Looked up from germline, CDR1 is SNHLY and CDR2 is FYNNEI. The V gene lost 8 bases and the J gene lost 5 bases, with 22 bases spanning the gap. The CDR3 length is 16 residues. The CDR3 nucleotides read TGTGCCAGCTGCGGGGGAACGGTAAGGAGGGATCAGCCCCAGCATTTT. Translating it yields CASCGGTVRRDQPQHF.

This sequence joins TRBV6-5 and TRBJ2-5; D ambiguous. The V and J ends lost 1 base and 5 bases respectively, with 11 bases between them. The CDR3 spans 14 residues. The germline V gene encodes CDR1 MNHEY and CDR2 SVGAGI. In nucleotides, the CDR3 is TGTGCCAGCAGTTACTGGCCCCCTGAGGAGACCCAGTACTTC. This codes for CASSYWPPEETQYF.

V gene TRBV5-1 combines with J gene TRBJ1-2, with D possibly matching TRBD1 (5 bases). The CDR3 covers 13 residues. V was shortened by 2 bases and J by 2 bases, with 7 bases between the two germline ends. Germline CDR1 is SGHRS and CDR2 is YFSETQ. The DNA of the CDR3 is TGCGCCAGCAGCTTAGACAGAAACTATGGCTACACCTTC. Protein: CASSLDRNYGYTF.

The genes are TRBV30 and TRBJ2-7; TRBD1 or TRBD2 may be the D gene (5 bases each). The germline V gene encodes CDR1 GTSNPN and CDR2 SVGIG (reference sequence). V was pared by 0 bases and J by 3 bases, with 9 bases between. CDR3 length: 13 amino acids. The CDR3 is CAWSVGDGYEQYF. The CDR3, as DNA: TGTGCCTGGAGTGTGGGGGACGGCTACGAGCAGTACTTC.

This clone was seen only a few times. The chain employs TRBV3-1 (or the pseudogene TRBV3-2) and TRBJ2-3; TRBD1 agrees at 7 bases. The CDR3 has 21 residues. The germline gives CDR1 LGHDT, CDR2 YNNKEL (reference sequence). With V trimmed by 0 bases and J by 0 bases, 18 bases remained unmatched. CDR3: CASSQDLAGQGEYSSTDTQYF. In DNA form, the CDR3 reads TGTGCCAGCAGCCAAGATCTGGCGGGCCAGGGGGAATACTCTAGCACAGATACGCAGTATTTT.

The gene calls are TRBV15 and TRBJ2-2, with D possibly matching TRBD1 (5 bases). The ends were cut back, 0 bases at V and 3 bases at J, with 11 bases in the middle. CDR3 length equals 16 residues. Per germline, CDR1 LNHNV and CDR2 YYDKDF (reference sequence). CDR3: CATSRDQGQYTGELFF. The CDR3 nucleotides read TGTGCCACCAGCAGAGATCAAGGACAATACACCGGGGAGCTGTTTTTT.